This T cell receptor (beta chain) was recorded in a study of blood T cells in healthy people across ages. A J-beta primer mix and a sample-barcoded 5' primer were used in a second PCR of roughly 7 to 12 cycles. TCRdb independently ran MiXCR on the 5' RACE reads; one entry per CDR3 protein. The sample lists some 890,000 distinct CDR3 sequences; almost 30% were seen once. V gave up 1 base and J gave up 4 bases; unmatched junction bases: 4. The V gene's germline CDR1 is SGHTA and CDR2 FQGNSA. The CDR3 covers 15 residues. This clonotype has more than one count but fewer than ten. Its specificity is unknown. Study conclusions and caveats: A roughly linear age-dependent decrease characterized TCR beta diversity per million T cells.

These same data were also listed under a study on T cells of mothers and their children. That work contributes: There was no detection of any persistent microchimeric T cell clones.

This receptor was taken from a middle-aged woman in good health. The material sequenced was blood. This chain links TRBV7-2 with TRBJ2-7; 10 bases align to TRBD1. CDR3 sequence: CASSLGDRGIYEQYF. The CDR3 nucleotides are TGTGCCAGCAGCTTAGGGGACAGGGGTATTTACGAGCAGTACTTC.